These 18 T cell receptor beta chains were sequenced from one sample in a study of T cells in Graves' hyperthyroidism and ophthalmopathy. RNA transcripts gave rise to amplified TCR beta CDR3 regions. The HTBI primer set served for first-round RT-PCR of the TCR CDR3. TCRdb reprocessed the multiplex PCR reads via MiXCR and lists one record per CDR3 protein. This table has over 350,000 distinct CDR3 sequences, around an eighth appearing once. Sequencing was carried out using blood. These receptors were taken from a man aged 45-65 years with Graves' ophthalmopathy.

CDR3 bases: TGTGCCTGGAGTCGAACTAGCGGTCTTGAGACCCAGTACTTC. It specifies CAWSRTSGLETQYF. This chain joins TRBV30 and TRBJ2-5; 8 bases are a match to TRBD2. Trimming cost V 2 bases and J 5 bases; bases outside gene matches: 7. The CDR3 loop spans 14 amino acids. The V gene's germline CDR1 is GTSNPN and CDR2 SVGIG (reference sequence).

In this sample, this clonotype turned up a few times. The CDR3 reads CASSLKRLPDGTSREKLFF. CDR3 bases: TGTGCCAGCAGCTTAAAAAGGCTACCGGATGGGACCAGCCGGGAAAAACTGTTTTTT. The gene calls are TRBV7-8 and TRBJ1-4, with D perhaps matching TRBD1 (5 bases). The CDR3 spans 19 residues. V lost 2 bases, J lost 8 bases, and 27 bases lay in between. Germline values: CDR1 SGHVS, CDR2 FQNEAQ. Supplemented by reference TRBV7-8 and TRBJ1-4, the full variable domain reads GAGVSQSPRYKVAKRGQDVALRCDPISGHVSLFWYQQALGQGPEFLTYFQNEAQLDKSGLPSDRFFAERPEGSVSTLKIQRTQQEDSAVYLCASSLKRLPDGTSREKLFFGSGTQLSVL.

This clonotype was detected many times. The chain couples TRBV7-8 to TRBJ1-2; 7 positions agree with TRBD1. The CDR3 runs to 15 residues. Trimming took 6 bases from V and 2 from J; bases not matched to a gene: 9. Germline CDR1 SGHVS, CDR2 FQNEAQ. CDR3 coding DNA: TGTGCCAGCAGTCCACAGGGGCGGCAAAACTATGGCTACACCTTC. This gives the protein CASSPQGRQNYGYTF. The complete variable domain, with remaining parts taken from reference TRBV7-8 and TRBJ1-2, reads GAGVSQSPRYKVAKRGQDVALRCDPISGHVSLFWYQQALGQGPEFLTYFQNEAQLDKSGLPSDRFFAERPEGSVSTLKIQRTQQEDSAVYLCASSPQGRQNYGYTFGSGTRLTVV.

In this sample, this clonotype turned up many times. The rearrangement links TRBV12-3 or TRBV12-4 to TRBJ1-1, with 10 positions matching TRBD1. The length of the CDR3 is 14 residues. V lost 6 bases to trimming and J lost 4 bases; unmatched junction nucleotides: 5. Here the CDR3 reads CASSRDRGFTEAFF. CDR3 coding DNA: TGTGCCAGCAGCCGGGACAGGGGCTTCACTGAAGCTTTCTTT.

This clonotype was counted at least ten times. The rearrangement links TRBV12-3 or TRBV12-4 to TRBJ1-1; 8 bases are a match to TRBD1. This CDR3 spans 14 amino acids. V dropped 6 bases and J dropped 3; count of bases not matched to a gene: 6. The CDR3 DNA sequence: TGTGCCAGCAGCACGGACAGGGCCCACACTGAAGCTTTCTTT. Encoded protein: CASSTDRAHTEAFF.

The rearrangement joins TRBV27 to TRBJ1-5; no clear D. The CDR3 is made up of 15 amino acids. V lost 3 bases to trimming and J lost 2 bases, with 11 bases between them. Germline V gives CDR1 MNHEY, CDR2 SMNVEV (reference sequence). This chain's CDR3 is CASSLWSGRNQPQHF. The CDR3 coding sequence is TGTGCCAGCAGTTTGTGGAGCGGTCGCAATCAGCCCCAGCATTTT.

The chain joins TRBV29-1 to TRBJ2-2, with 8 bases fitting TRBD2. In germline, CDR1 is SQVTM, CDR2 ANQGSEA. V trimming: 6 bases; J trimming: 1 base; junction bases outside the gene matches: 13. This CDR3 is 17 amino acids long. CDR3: CSVGGGARTLNTGELFF. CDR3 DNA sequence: TGCAGCGTCGGGGGGGGGGCGAGGACATTGAACACCGGGGAGCTGTTTTTT.

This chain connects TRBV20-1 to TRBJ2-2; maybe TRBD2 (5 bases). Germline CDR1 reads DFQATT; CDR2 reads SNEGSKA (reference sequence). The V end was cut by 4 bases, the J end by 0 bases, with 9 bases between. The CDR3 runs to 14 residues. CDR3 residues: CSAIEGSNTGELFF. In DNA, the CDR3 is TGCAGTGCTATAGAGGGTTCGAACACCGGGGAGCTGTTTTTT.

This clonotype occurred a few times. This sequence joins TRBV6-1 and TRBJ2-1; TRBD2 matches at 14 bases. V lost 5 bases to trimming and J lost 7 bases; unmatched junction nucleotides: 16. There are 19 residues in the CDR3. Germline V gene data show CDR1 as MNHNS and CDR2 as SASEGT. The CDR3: CASSHSRLAGGVSRNEQFF. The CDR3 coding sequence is TGTGCCAGCAGTCACTCCCGACTAGCGGGAGGGGTTAGTAGGAATGAGCAGTTCTTC.

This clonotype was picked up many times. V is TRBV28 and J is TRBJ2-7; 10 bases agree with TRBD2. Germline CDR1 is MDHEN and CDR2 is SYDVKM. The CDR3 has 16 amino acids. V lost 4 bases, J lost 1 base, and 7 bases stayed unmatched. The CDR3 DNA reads TGTGCCAGCAGTTCCCTAGGGACTAGCGCTTCCTACGAGCAGTACTTC. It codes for CASSSLGTSASYEQYF.

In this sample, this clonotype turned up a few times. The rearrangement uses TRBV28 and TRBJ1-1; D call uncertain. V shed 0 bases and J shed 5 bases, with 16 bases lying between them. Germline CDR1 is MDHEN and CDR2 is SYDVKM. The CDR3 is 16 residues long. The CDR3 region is CASSLWVVTARTEAFF. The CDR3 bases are TGTGCCAGCAGTTTATGGGTAGTGACGGCGCGAACTGAAGCTTTCTTT.

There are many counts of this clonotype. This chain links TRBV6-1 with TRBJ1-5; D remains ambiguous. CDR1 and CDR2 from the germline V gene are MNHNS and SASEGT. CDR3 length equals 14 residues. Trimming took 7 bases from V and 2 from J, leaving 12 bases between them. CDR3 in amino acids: CASTTGRGNQPQHF. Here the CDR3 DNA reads TGTGCCAGCACCACGGGGAGAGGCAATCAGCCCCAGCATTTT.

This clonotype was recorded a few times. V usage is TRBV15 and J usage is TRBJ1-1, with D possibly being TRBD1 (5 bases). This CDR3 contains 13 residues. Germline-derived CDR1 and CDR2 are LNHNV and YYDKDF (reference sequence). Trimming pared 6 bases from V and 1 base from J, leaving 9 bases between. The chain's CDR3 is CATSLGRNTEAFF. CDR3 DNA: TGTGCCACCAGTCTGGGGCGGAACACTGAAGCTTTCTTT.

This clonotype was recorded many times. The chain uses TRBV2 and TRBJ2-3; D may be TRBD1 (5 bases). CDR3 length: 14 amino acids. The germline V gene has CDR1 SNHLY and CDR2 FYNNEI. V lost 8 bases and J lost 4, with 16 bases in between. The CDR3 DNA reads TGTGCCAGCCCCGTGGGGCAGCTCCCAGATACGCAGTATTTT. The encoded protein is CASPVGQLPDTQYF. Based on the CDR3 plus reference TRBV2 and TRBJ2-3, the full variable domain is EPEVTQTPSHQVTQMGQEVILRCVPISNHLYFYWYRQILGQKVEFLVSFYNNEISEKSEIFDDQFSVERPDGSNFTLKIRSTKLEDSAMYFCASPVGQLPDTQYFGPGTRLTVL.

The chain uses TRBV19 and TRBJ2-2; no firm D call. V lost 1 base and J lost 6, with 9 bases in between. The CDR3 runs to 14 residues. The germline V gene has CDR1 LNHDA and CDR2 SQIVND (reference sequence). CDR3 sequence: CASSIAGLAGELFF. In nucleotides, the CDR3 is TGTGCCAGTAGTATAGCTGGGCTAGCCGGGGAGCTGTTTTTT. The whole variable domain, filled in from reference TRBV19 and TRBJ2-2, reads DGGITQSPKYLFRKEGQNVTLSCEQNLNHDAMYWYRQDPGQGLRLIYYSQIVNDFQKGDIAEGYSVSREKKESFPLTVTSAQKNPTAFYLCASSIAGLAGELFFGEGSRLTVL.

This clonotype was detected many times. CDR3 bases: TGTGCCAGCAGACCTTGGGGTAGCGGGAGTGCAGGAAATGAGCAGTTCTTC. Translation: CASRPWGSGSAGNEQFF. This sequence joins TRBV2 and TRBJ2-1; TRBD2 aligns across 9 bases. The CDR3 extends over 17 amino acids. Germline V lookup: CDR1 SNHLY, CDR2 FYNNEI. V lost 6 bases to trimming and J lost 7 bases; unmatched junction nucleotides: 16.

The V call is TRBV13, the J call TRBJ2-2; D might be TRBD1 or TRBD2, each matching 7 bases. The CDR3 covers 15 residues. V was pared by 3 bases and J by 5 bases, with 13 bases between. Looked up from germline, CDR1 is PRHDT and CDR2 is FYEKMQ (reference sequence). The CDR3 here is CASSLGGGGTGELFF. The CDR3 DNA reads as TGTGCCAGCAGCTTGGGAGGGGGCGGAACCGGGGAGCTGTTTTTT. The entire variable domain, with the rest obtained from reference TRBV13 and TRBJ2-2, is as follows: AAGVIQSPRHLIKEKRETATLKCYPIPRHDTVYWYQQGPGQDPQFLISFYEKMQSDKGSIPDRFSAQQFSDYHSELNMSSLELGDSALYFCASSLGGGGTGELFFGEGSRLTVL.

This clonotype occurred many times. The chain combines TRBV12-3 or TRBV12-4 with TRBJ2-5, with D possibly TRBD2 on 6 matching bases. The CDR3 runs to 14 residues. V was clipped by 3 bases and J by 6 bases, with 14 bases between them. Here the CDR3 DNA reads TGTGCCAGCAGTTTGAGTTCGGGGGAGAAGACCCAGTACTTC. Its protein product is CASSLSSGEKTQYF.